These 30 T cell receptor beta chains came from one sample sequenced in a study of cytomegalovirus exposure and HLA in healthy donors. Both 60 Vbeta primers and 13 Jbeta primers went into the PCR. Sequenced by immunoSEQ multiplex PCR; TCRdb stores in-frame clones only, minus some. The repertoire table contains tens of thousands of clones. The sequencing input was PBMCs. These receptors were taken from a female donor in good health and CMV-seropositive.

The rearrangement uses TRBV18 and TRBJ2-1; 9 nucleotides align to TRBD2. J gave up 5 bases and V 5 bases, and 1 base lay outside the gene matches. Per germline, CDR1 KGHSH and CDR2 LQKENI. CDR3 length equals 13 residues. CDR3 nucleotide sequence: TGTGCCAGCTCAGTAGCGGGAGACAATGAGCAGTTCTTC. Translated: CASSVAGDNEQFF. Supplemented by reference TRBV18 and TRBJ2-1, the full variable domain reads NAGVMQNPRHLVRRRGQEARLRCSPMKGHSHVYWYRQLPEEGLKFMVYLQKENIIDESGMPKERFSAEFPKEGPSILRIQQVVRGDSAAYFCASSVAGDNEQFFGPGTRLTVL.

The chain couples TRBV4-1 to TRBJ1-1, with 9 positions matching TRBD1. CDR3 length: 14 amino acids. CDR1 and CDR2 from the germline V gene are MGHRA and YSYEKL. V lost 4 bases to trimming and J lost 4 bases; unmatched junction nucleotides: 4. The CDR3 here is CASSPRQGGTEAFF. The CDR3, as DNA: TGCGCCAGCAGCCCCCGACAGGGGGGCACTGAAGCTTTCTTT.

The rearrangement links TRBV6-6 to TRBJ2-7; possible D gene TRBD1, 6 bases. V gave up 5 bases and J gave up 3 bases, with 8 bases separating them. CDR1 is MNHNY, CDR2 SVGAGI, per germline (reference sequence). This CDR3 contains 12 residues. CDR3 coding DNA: TGTGCCAGCAGTCACAGGGACTACGAGCAGTACTTC. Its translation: CASSHRDYEQYF.

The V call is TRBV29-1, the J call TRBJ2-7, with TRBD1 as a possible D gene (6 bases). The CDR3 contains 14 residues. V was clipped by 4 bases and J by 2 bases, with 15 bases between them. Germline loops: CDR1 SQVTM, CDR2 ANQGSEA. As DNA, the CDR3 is TGCAGCGTTGGGGGACACCAAAATCCCTACGAGCAGTACTTC. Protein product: CSVGGHQNPYEQYF.

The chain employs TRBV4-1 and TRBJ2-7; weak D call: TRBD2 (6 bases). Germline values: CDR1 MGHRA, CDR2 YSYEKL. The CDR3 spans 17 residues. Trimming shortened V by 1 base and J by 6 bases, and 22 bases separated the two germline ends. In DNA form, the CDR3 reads TGCGCCAGCAGCCAAGGGGGATGGGGCAGCGGGTCGGCCGAGCAGTACTTC. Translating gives CASSQGGWGSGSAEQYF.

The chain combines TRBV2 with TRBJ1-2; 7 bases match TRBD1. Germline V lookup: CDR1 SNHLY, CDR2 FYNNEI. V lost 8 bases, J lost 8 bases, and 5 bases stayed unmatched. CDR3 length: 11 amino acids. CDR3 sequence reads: CASGTVGGYTF. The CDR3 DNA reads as TGTGCCAGCGGGACAGTCGGCGGCTACACCTTC.

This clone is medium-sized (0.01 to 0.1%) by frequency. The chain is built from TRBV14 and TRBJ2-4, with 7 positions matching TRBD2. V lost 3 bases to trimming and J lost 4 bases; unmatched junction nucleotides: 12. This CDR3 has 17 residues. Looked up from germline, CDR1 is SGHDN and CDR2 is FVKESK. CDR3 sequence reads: CASSHPLAGVLKNIQYF. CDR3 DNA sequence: TGTGCCAGCAGCCACCCCTTGGCGGGAGTGTTAAAAAACATTCAGTACTTC.

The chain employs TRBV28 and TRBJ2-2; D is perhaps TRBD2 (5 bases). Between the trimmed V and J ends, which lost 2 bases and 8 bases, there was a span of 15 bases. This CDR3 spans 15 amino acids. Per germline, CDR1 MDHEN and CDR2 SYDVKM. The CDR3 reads CASSLGVAGGGELFF. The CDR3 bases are TGTGCCAGCAGTTTAGGGGTGGCAGGAGGAGGGGAGCTGTTTTTT.

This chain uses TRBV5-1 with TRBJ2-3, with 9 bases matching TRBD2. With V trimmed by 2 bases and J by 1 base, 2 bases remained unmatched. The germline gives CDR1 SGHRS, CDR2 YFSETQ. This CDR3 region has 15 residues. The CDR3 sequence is CASSFGGGGTDTQYF. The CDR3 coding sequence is TGCGCCAGCAGCTTCGGCGGGGGGGGCACAGATACGCAGTATTTT.

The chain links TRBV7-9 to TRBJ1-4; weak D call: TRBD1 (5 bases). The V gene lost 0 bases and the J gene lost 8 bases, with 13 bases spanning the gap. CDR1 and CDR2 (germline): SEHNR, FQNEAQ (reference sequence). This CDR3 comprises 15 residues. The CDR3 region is CASSLAGARNEKLFF. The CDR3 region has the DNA TGTGCCAGCAGCTTAGCAGGGGCTCGAAACGAAAAACTGTTTTTT.

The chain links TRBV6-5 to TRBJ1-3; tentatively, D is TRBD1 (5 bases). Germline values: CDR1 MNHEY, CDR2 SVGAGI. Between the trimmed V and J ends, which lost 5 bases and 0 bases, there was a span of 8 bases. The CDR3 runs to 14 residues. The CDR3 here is CASSPGGSGNTIYF. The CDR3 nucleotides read TGTGCCAGCAGTCCCGGGGGCTCTGGAAACACCATATATTTT.

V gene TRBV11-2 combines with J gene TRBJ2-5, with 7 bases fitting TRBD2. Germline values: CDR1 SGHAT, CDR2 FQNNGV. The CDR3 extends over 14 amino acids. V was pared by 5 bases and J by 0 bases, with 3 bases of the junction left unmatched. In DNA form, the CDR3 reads TGTGCCAGCAGCATAGGGACTAACCAAGAGACCCAGTACTTC. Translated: CASSIGTNQETQYF.

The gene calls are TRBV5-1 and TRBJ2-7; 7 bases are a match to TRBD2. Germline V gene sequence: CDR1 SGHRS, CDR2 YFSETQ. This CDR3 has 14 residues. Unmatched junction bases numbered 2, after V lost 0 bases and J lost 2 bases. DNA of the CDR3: TGCGCCAGCAGCTTGGTCGGGGGGACCTACGAGCAGTACTTC. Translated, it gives CASSLVGGTYEQYF. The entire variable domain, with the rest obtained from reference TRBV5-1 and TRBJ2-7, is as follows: KAGVTQTPRYLIKTRGQQVTLSCSPISGHRSVSWYQQTPGQGLQFLFEYFSETQRNKGNFPGRFSGRQFSNSRSEMNVSTLELGDSALYLCASSLVGGTYEQYFGPGTRLTVT.

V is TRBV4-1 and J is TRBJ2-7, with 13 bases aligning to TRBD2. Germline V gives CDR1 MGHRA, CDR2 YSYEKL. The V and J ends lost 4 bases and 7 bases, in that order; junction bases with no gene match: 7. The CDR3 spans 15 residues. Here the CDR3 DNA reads TGCGCCAGCAGCCGAGGACTAGCGGGAGCACGGGAGCAGTACTTC. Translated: CASSRGLAGAREQYF.

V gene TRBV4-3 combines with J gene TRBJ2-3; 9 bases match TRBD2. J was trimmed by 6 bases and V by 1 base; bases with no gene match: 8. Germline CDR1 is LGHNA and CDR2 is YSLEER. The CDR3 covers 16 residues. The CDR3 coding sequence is TGCGCCAGCAGCCAAGGTGGGCGGGGGGGGTCCGATACGCAGTATTTT. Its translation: CASSQGGRGGSDTQYF.

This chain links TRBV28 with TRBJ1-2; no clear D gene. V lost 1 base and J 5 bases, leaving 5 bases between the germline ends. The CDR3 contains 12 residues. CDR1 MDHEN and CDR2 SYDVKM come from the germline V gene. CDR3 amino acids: CASSLSPYGYTF. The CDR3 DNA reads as TGTGCCAGCAGTTTATCCCCATATGGCTACACCTTC.

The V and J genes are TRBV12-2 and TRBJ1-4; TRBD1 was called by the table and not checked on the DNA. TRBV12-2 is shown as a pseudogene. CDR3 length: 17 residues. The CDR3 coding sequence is TGTGCAAGTCGCTCCTACACCACCGGGACAGGGGGGGAAAAACTGTTTTTT. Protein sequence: CASRSYTTGTGGEKLFF.

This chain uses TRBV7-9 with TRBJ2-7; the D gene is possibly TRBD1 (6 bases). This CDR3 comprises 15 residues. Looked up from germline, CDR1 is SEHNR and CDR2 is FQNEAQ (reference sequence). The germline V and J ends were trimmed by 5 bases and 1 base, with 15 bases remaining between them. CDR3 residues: CASSRWQGPSYEQYF. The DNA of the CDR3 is TGTGCCAGCAGCAGATGGCAGGGGCCTTCCTACGAGCAGTACTTC.

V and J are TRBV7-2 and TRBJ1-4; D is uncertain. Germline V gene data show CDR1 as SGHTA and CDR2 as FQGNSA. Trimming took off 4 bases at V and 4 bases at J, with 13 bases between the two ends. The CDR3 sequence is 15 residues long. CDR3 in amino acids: CASSSGLHSNEKLFF. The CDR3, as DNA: TGTGCCAGCAGCTCCGGCCTACACAGTAATGAAAAACTGTTTTTT.

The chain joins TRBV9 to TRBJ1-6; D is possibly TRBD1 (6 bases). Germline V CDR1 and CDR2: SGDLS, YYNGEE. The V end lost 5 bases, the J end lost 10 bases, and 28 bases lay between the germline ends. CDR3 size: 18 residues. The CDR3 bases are TGTGCCAGCAGTTTAACCCCATTGACAGGCGGAGTAATATCACCCCTCCACTTT. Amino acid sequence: CASSLTPLTGGVISPLHF.

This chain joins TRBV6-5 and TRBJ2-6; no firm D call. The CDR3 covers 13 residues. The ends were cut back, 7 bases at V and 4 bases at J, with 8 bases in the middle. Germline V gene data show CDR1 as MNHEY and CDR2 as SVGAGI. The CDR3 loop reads CASISSGANVLTF. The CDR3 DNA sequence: TGTGCCAGCATCTCCTCGGGGGCCAACGTCCTGACTTTC.

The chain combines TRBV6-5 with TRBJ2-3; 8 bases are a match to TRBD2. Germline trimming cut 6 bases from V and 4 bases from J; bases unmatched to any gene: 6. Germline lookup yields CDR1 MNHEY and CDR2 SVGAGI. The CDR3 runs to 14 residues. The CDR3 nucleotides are TGTGCCAGCAGAGCCGGACTAGCCGCAGATACGCAGTATTTT. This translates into CASRAGLAADTQYF.

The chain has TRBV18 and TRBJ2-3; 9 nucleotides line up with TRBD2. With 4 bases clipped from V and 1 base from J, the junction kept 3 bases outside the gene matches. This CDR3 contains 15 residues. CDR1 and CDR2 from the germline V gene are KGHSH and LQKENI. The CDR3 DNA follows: TGTGCCAGCTCACGGCGGGAGGGCCGCACAGATACGCAGTATTTT. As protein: CASSRREGRTDTQYF. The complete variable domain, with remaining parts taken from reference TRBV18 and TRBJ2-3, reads NAGVMQNPRHLVRRRGQEARLRCSPMKGHSHVYWYRQLPEEGLKFMVYLQKENIIDESGMPKERFSAEFPKEGPSILRIQQVVRGDSAAYFCASSRREGRTDTQYFGPGTRLTVL.

CDR3 DNA sequence: TGTGCCAGCAGCTTGGCGGGGGTCCACGAGCAGTACTTC. Protein: CASSLAGVHEQYF. This chain joins TRBV7-9 and TRBJ2-7; 7 positions match TRBD2. The V gene end was trimmed by 3 bases and the J gene end by 5 bases; junction bases not matched to a gene: 4. The CDR3 runs to 13 residues. Germline CDR1 SEHNR, CDR2 FQNEAQ (reference sequence).

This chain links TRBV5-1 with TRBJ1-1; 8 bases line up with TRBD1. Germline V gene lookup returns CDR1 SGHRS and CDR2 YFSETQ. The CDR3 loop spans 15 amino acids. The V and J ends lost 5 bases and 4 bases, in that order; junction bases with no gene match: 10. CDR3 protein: CASSYTPDRATEAFF. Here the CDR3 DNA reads TGCGCCAGCAGTTACACCCCGGACAGGGCCACTGAAGCTTTCTTT.

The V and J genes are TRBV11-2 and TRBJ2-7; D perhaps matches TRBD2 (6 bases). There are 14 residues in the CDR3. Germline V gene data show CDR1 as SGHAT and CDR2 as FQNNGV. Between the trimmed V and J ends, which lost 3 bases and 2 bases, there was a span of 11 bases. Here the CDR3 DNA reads TGTGCCAGCAGCTTGGGAGGCACCGCCTACGAGCAGTACTTC. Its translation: CASSLGGTAYEQYF.

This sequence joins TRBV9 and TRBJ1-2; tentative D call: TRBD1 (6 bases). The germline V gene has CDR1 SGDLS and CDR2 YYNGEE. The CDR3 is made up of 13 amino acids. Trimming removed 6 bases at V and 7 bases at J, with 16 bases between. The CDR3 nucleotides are TGTGCCAGCAACCGTGGGGACATAGGTGGCTACACCTTC. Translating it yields CASNRGDIGGYTF.

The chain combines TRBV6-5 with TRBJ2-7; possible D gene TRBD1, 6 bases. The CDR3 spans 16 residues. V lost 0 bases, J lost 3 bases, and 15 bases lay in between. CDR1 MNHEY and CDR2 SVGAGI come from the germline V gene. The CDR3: CASSYSSGQGYYEQYF. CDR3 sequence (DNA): TGTGCCAGCAGTTACTCGAGCGGTCAGGGGTACTACGAGCAGTACTTC.

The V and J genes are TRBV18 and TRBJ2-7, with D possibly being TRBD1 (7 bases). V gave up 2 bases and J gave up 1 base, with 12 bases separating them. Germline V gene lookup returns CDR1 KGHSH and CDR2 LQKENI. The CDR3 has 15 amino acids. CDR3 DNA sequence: TGTGCCAGCTCACCAACAGGGGACTTATCCTACGAGCAGTACTTC. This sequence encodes CASSPTGDLSYEQYF. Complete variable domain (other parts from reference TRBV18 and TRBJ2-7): NAGVMQNPRHLVRRRGQEARLRCSPMKGHSHVYWYRQLPEEGLKFMVYLQKENIIDESGMPKERFSAEFPKEGPSILRIQQVVRGDSAAYFCASSPTGDLSYEQYFGPGTRLTVT.

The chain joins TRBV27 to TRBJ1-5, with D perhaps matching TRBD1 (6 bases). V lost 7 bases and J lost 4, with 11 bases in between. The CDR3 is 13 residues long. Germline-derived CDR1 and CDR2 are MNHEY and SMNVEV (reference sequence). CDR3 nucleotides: TGTGCCAGCAAAAATCAGGGGAATCAGCCCCAGCATTTT. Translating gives CASKNQGNQPQHF.